This T cell receptor (beta chain) came from a study of OX40 agonist ivuxolimab in advanced cancers. For the study at large: Patients received ivuxolimab, an agonistic anti-OX40 (CD134) antibody. The patients received ivuxolimab by intravenous route every 2 weeks at 0.01 to 10 mg/kg. Study-level points and caveats: CD4+ T cells averaged fewer expanded clones than CD8+ T cells.

In the case of this clone: The antigen is not known.

The CDR3 loop spans 11 amino acids. Germline CDR1 is SGHTA and CDR2 is FQGNSA. Assay: immunoSEQ multiplex PCR; the TCRdb copy retains only in-frame clones and omits some. Here the sample spans under 20,000 clones, roughly four fifths being singletons. Sampling times: baseline, cycle 4 day 1, cycle 7 day 1. This receptor was obtained from an adult with an advanced solid tumor such as melanoma, head and neck, liver or kidney cancer. The specimen comprised CD4+ or CD8+ T cells sorted from blood, sampled in a trial of the OX40 agonist ivuxolimab. This chain uses TRBV7-2 with TRBJ1-1; D unclear. The CDR3 DNA reads TGTGCGGTCTCGACGGGGAGAGAAGCTTTCTTT. Protein product: CAVSTGREAFF.